This T cell receptor (beta chain) was documented in a study of cytomegalovirus exposure and HLA in healthy donors. General observations from the study: Across donors, sequencing depth was assumed by presence/absence analyses to be roughly uniform. In all likelihood, a cluster of highly shared sequence variants was a sequencing artifact. Association of 16,951 TCR beta sequences with HLA alleles was found at 0.05 false discovery rate in a later analysis. An analysis done earlier found most TCR beta V segments productive about 87% or about 30% of the time.

The PCR employed 60 Vbeta primers together with 13 Jbeta primers. Using immunoSEQ multiplex PCR, the repertoire was profiled, and TCRdb retains in-frame clones only, with some absent. The sample yields fewer than 120,000 clones, 60% to 85% seen once. In regard to this clone: No antigen is known for it.

This receptor was taken from a woman aged 60-75 years in good health and CMV-seropositive. The sample consisted of PBMCs.

CDR3 in DNA: TGCAGCGTATTCCACAGGGCAACTAATGAAAAACTGTTTTTT. Amino acid sequence: CSVFHRATNEKLFF. This chain links TRBV29-1 with TRBJ1-4; the D gene is possibly TRBD1 (6 bases). Per the germline V gene, CDR1 is SQVTM and CDR2 is ANQGSEA. This CDR3 comprises 14 residues. V gave up 6 bases and J gave up 0 bases, with 11 bases separating them.